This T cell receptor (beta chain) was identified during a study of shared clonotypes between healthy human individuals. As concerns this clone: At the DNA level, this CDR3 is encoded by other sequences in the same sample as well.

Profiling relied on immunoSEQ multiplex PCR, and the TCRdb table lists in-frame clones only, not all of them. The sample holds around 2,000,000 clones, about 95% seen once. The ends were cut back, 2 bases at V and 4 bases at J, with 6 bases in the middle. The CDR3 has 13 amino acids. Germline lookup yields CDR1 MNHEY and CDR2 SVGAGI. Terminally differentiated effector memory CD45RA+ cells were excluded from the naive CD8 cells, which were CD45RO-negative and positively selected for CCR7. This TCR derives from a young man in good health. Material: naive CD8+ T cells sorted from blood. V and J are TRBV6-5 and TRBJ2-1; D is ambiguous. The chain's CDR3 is CASSYGRYNEQFF. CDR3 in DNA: TGTGCCAGCAGTTACGGACGGTACAATGAGCAGTTCTTC.